Each of the 28 T cell receptor beta chains below was sequenced from the same sample in a study of response to subunit inactivated influenza vaccine. TCRdb re-analysed the RT-PCR reads in MiXCR, keeping a single row per CDR3 protein. The profile shows 700,000 to 800,000 distinct CDR3 sequences, about 18% of them singletons. The starting material was PBMCs from blood, obtained 4 to 6 days after vaccination. Receptor source: a man in his forties or fifties who received an inactivated influenza vaccine.

This clonotype was picked up a small number of times. This rearrangement joins TRBV4-2 to TRBJ2-3, with D tentatively TRBD2 (7 bases). The ends were cut back, 0 bases at V and 8 bases at J, with 15 bases in the middle. The CDR3 has 15 amino acids. The germline V gene encodes CDR1 LGHNA and CDR2 YNFKEQ. CDR3 region: CASSQDGGADGTQYF. CDR3 sequence (DNA): TGTGCCAGCAGCCAAGATGGGGGGGCCGATGGTACGCAGTATTTT.

Only a few counts were recorded for this clonotype. The V and J genes are TRBV29-1 and TRBJ1-1; D is undetermined. Germline CDR1 SQVTM, CDR2 ANQGSEA. The V and J ends lost 6 bases and 5 bases respectively, with 19 bases between them. CDR3 length equals 14 residues. In DNA, the CDR3 is TGCAGCGTGGAACCGGGCCCTAGGCGGACTGAAGCTTTCTTT. This translates into CSVEPGPRRTEAFF.

This clonotype was seen only a few times. The chain links TRBV12-3 or TRBV12-4 to TRBJ2-5; D gene unclear. The CDR3 totals 14 residues. Trimming pared 3 bases from V and 1 base from J, leaving 9 bases between. CDR3 protein: CASSLAALQETQYF. The DNA for the CDR3 is TGTGCCAGCAGTTTGGCAGCCCTCCAAGAGACCCAGTACTTC.

This chain joins TRBV5-1 and TRBJ1-1; TRBD1 agrees at 7 bases. J gave up 2 bases and V 1 base, and 8 bases lay outside the gene matches. CDR3 length: 16 amino acids. Germline assignment: CDR1 SGHRS and CDR2 YFSETQ. As DNA, the CDR3 is TGCGCCAGCAGCTTGACGTTCGGGACAGACAACACTGAAGCTTTCTTT. It encodes CASSLTFGTDNTEAFF.

The CDR3 coding sequence is TGTGCCAGCAGCTCACCGGGGCGGGAGCGAAATGAGCAGTTCTTC. This translates into CASSSPGRERNEQFF. V is TRBV7-3 and J is TRBJ2-1; 7 bases align to TRBD2. Per the germline V gene, CDR1 is SGHTA and CDR2 is FQGTGA. The CDR3 loop spans 15 amino acids. The J segment lost 7 bases and the V segment lost 4 bases, leaving 10 bases of the junction unmatched.

The chain has TRBV10-3 and TRBJ1-2; 10 nucleotides line up with TRBD1. Trimming took 10 bases from V and 8 from J; bases not matched to a gene: 10. The CDR3 runs 13 residues. Germline lookup yields CDR1 ENHRY and CDR2 SYGVKD. Here the CDR3 reads CATSTGTGDGYTF. DNA of the CDR3: TGTGCCACCTCAACCGGGACAGGGGACGGCTACACCTTC.

Points on this clonotype: A junction boundary mismatches the germline segment, possibly from a read error. The J gene is TRBJ1-2, the V gene TRBV10-3; the D gene is possibly TRBD1 (5 bases). In germline, CDR1 is ENHRY, CDR2 SYGVKD. The CDR3 spans 13 residues. CDR3 sequence (DNA): TGTGCCATCTGTGACAGTTCTAACTATGGCTACACCTTC. Translation: CAICDSSNYGYTF.

The sample holds a few counts of this clonotype. This rearrangement joins TRBV30 to TRBJ2-7; D not certain. This CDR3 comprises 11 residues. Germline values: CDR1 GTSNPN, CDR2 SVGIG (reference sequence). V was cut by 1 base and J by 3 bases, with 4 bases left in between. In DNA form, the CDR3 reads TGTGCCTGGAGTGCCGTCTACGAGCAGTACTTC. Translated, it gives CAWSAVYEQYF.

This clonotype was counted ten times or more. The chain recombines TRBV5-1 with TRBJ2-7, with a possible D match to TRBD1 (5 bases). CDR1 and CDR2 from the germline V gene are SGHRS and YFSETQ. The CDR3 is 14 residues long. V was pared by 0 bases and J by 3 bases, with 10 bases between. In nucleotides, the CDR3 is TGCGCCAGCAGCTTGGGGACAACGGACTACGAGCAGTACTTC. Its translation: CASSLGTTDYEQYF.

The rearrangement uses TRBV3-1 and TRBJ1-2; D uncertain. Between the trimmed V and J ends, which lost 1 base and 8 bases, there was a span of 14 bases. The CDR3 runs to 14 residues. Germline loops: CDR1 LGHDT, CDR2 YNNKEL (reference sequence). The DNA of the CDR3 is TGTGCCAGCAGCCAAGGACATCAGACACAGGGCTACACCTTC. This encodes CASSQGHQTQGYTF.

V is TRBV10-1 and J is TRBJ2-2; 7 nucleotides match TRBD1. V dropped 5 bases and J dropped 6; count of bases not matched to a gene: 9. This CDR3 comprises 15 residues. In germline, CDR1 is WNHNN, CDR2 SYGVQD (reference sequence). The CDR3 sequence: CASSSRSTGPGELFF. The CDR3 region has the DNA TGCGCCAGCAGTTCCCGATCGACAGGGCCCGGGGAGCTGTTTTTT.

V usage is TRBV20-1 and J usage is TRBJ2-7; no reliable D call. The CDR3 contains 12 residues. V lost 6 bases and J 1 base, leaving 10 bases between the germline ends. Germline V gives CDR1 DFQATT, CDR2 SNEGSKA (reference sequence). The CDR3 loop is CSAHLRSYEQYF. The CDR3, as DNA: TGCAGTGCCCATCTGAGATCCTACGAGCAGTACTTC.

The gene calls are TRBV20-1 and TRBJ2-3; 9 bases are shared with TRBD2. The trim removed 3 bases at V and 5 bases at J, leaving 6 bases unmatched. The CDR3 is 14 residues long. CDR1 is DFQATT, CDR2 SNEGSKA, per germline (reference sequence). The CDR3 loop is CSARGGGARDTQYF. In nucleotides, the CDR3 is TGCAGTGCTAGGGGCGGGGGGGCCAGAGATACGCAGTATTTT.

V usage is TRBV28 and J usage is TRBJ1-5; D remains ambiguous. Trimming took off 6 bases at V and 5 bases at J, with 14 bases between the two ends. CDR1 is MDHEN and CDR2 is SYDVKM in the germline V gene. The CDR3 has 14 amino acids. CDR3 loop: CASRTGFRDQPQHF. CDR3 nucleotide sequence: TGTGCCAGCAGGACGGGGTTTAGGGATCAGCCCCAGCATTTT.

The chain combines TRBV18 with TRBJ2-7; D remains ambiguous. CDR1 KGHSH and CDR2 LQKENI come from the germline V gene. The CDR3 contains 14 residues. V dropped 3 bases and J dropped 2 bases, with 11 bases sitting between them. The CDR3 region has the DNA TGTGCCAGCTCACCCTCAGCACCGCCCTACGAGCAGTACTTC. It encodes CASSPSAPPYEQYF.

This chain connects TRBV5-6 to TRBJ2-1; D gene unclear. The CDR3 has 13 residues. Trimming stripped 9 bases from V and 4 bases from J, with 14 bases between. In germline, CDR1 is SGHDT, CDR2 YYEEEE. As DNA, the CDR3 is TGTGCCACCAAAACCAGCAGTTACAATGAGCAGTTCTTC. The encoded protein is CATKTSSYNEQFF.

This clonotype turned up a few times. The chain employs TRBV10-3 and TRBJ2-7; perhaps TRBD1 as D (6 bases). From germline, CDR1 is ENHRY and CDR2 SYGVKD. This CDR3 spans 12 amino acids. Deletions cut 8 bases from V and 3 bases from J, with 11 bases between. The chain's CDR3 is CAISPDSYEQYF. The DNA of the CDR3 is TGTGCCATCTCCCCGGACAGCTACGAGCAGTACTTC.

This clonotype turned up a few times. The V and J genes are TRBV12-3 or TRBV12-4 and TRBJ1-1, with TRBD1 matching 9 bases. The CDR3 has 15 amino acids. V was clipped by 5 bases and J by 4 bases; unmatched bases: 8. DNA of the CDR3: TGTGCCAGCAGTCCCCGGACAGGGGCAAGCACTGAAGCTTTCTTT. Its protein is CASSPRTGASTEAFF.

This clonotype was detected only a few times. The V call is TRBV5-1, the J call TRBJ2-1; no clear D gene. The CDR3 totals 20 residues. V lost 4 bases and J 0 bases, leaving 26 bases between the germline ends. From germline, CDR1 is SGHRS and CDR2 YFSETQ. The CDR3 spells CASSATPGSGPPYSYNEQFF. DNA for the CDR3: TGCGCCAGCAGCGCGACTCCTGGTTCAGGACCTCCTTACTCCTACAATGAGCAGTTCTTC. The full variable domain, rest sourced from reference TRBV5-1 and TRBJ2-1, is KAGVTQTPRYLIKTRGQQVTLSCSPISGHRSVSWYQQTPGQGLQFLFEYFSETQRNKGNFPGRFSGRQFSNSRSEMNVSTLELGDSALYLCASSATPGSGPPYSYNEQFFGPGTRLTVL.

This clonotype appeared many times. The rearrangement links TRBV20-1 to TRBJ2-3; D gene uncertain. The CDR3 spans 13 residues. Trimming cost V 5 bases and J 6 bases, with 15 bases left between them. CDR1 and CDR2 from the germline V gene are DFQATT and SNEGSKA (reference sequence). The CDR3 region has the DNA TGCAGTGCTCCTACGACCGAATTCGATACGCAGTATTTT. It encodes CSAPTTEFDTQYF.

This clonotype appeared a single time. The chain recombines TRBV4-2 with TRBJ2-1, with 8 bases identical to TRBD2. The germline V gene has CDR1 LGHNA and CDR2 YNFKEQ. V trimming: 1 base; J trimming: 6 bases; junction bases outside the gene matches: 2. This CDR3 has 14 amino acids. CDR3 nucleotides: TGTGCCAGCAGCCAAGTACTAGCGGTCAATGAGCAGTTCTTC. This sequence encodes CASSQVLAVNEQFF.

This clonotype was counted at least ten times. This chain connects TRBV20-1 to TRBJ2-7; possible D gene TRBD2, 6 bases. Germline V lookup: CDR1 DFQATT, CDR2 SNEGSKA (reference sequence). The CDR3 length is 15 residues. V was trimmed by 3 bases and J by 2 bases, leaving 17 bases between them. Written as DNA, the CDR3 is TGCAGTGCTAGGCAAGCGGGCTTAACGACCTACGAGCAGTACTTC. It yields the protein CSARQAGLTTYEQYF.

The J gene is TRBJ2-2, the V gene TRBV29-1, with 7 bases matching TRBD1. The CDR3 length is 16 residues. Trimming cost V 1 base and J 1 base; bases outside gene matches: 6. Looked up from germline, CDR1 is SQVTM and CDR2 is ANQGSEA. The CDR3 loop is CSVEGRRTGNTGELFF. DNA of the CDR3: TGCAGCGTTGAAGGAAGAAGGACAGGGAACACCGGGGAGCTGTTTTTT.

Many counts were recorded for this clonotype. The chain carries TRBV5-1 and TRBJ2-3, with D perhaps TRBD1 or TRBD2 (5 bases each). The CDR3 spans 16 residues. The ends were cut back, 0 bases at V and 6 bases at J, with 17 bases in the middle. Germline V gene sequence: CDR1 SGHRS, CDR2 YFSETQ. In nucleotides, the CDR3 is TGCGCCAGCAGCTTGGTGGGACCAAACAGCGCGGATACGCAGTATTTT. Its translation is CASSLVGPNSADTQYF. Full variable domain (remainder filled in from reference TRBV5-1 and TRBJ2-3): KAGVTQTPRYLIKTRGQQVTLSCSPISGHRSVSWYQQTPGQGLQFLFEYFSETQRNKGNFPGRFSGRQFSNSRSEMNVSTLELGDSALYLCASSLVGPNSADTQYFGPGTRLTVL.

This clonotype came up a few times. The chain is built from TRBV29-1 and TRBJ2-3; a weak D match, TRBD1 (6 bases). This CDR3 comprises 14 residues. Germline CDR1 SQVTM, CDR2 ANQGSEA. The germline V and J ends were trimmed by 6 bases and 7 bases, with 20 bases remaining between them. The CDR3 spells CSVEQGPEPNTQYF. The CDR3, as DNA: TGCAGCGTCGAACAGGGACCTGAACCCAATACGCAGTATTTT.

This clonotype has more than one count but fewer than ten. The chain recombines TRBV25-1 with TRBJ2-1; unclear D gene. The V end lost 2 bases, the J end lost 9 bases, and 5 bases lay between the germline ends. This CDR3 contains 11 residues. Germline loops: CDR1 MGHDK, CDR2 SYGVNS. CDR3 residues: CASSEVSEQFF. The CDR3 DNA is TGTGCCAGCAGTGAAGTAAGTGAGCAGTTCTTC. The entire variable domain, with the rest obtained from reference TRBV25-1 and TRBJ2-1, is as follows: EADIYQTPRYLVIGTGKKITLECSQTMGHDKMYWYQQDPGMELHLIHYSYGVNSTEKGDLSSESTVSRIRTEHFPLTLESARPSHTSQYLCASSEVSEQFFGPGTRLTVL.

The chain is built from TRBV4-2 and TRBJ2-2; 7 nucleotides match TRBD1. CDR1 LGHNA and CDR2 YNFKEQ come from the germline V gene. CDR3 size: 16 residues. The trim removed 10 bases at V and 0 bases at J, leaving 11 bases unmatched. CDR3 protein: CATAEGAFANTGELFF. In DNA, the CDR3 is TGTGCCACCGCCGAGGGGGCGTTCGCGAACACCGGGGAGCTGTTTTTT.

This clonotype has only a few counts. The gene calls are TRBV7-9 and TRBJ2-4; TRBD1 might be the D (6 bases). This CDR3 region has 16 residues. V lost 2 bases, J lost 3 bases, and 14 bases lay in between. The germline CDR1 and CDR2 sequences are SEHNR and FQNEAQ (reference sequence). The CDR3 DNA sequence: TGTGCCAGCAGCTTAATAGCAGGACAGAGCAAAAACATTCAGTACTTC. Translation gives CASSLIAGQSKNIQYF.